This T cell receptor (beta chain) was documented in a study of Graves' ophthalmopathy and Graves' hyperthyroidism. About the research overall: Samples of peripheral blood were obtained at initial diagnosis, prior to treatment of any kind.

Amplification of the TCR beta CDR3 regions used RNA transcripts (as template). Second-round multiplex PCR came after first-round RT-PCR with HTBI primers. TCRdb itself ran the multiplex PCR reads through MiXCR, one entry per CDR3 protein. The profile shows about 240,000 distinct CDR3 sequences, around 45% of them singletons. This clonotype was counted only a few times. Its specificity is not known. The PBMC fraction was derived from about 10 ml of fresh peripheral blood. Study-level findings and limits: A majority of expanded thyroid clonotypes exceeding 0.001 frequency were likewise present in blood. A classifier, a 13-signature model, separated ophthalmopathy from stable hyperthyroidism with about 87% sensitivity and 81.08% specificity.

CDR3 length equals 13 residues. V shed 2 bases and J shed 2 bases, with 10 bases lying between them. Germline CDR1 reads SQVTM; CDR2 reads ANQGSEA. The sample comprised peripheral blood. The sequence derives from an adult man with Graves' ophthalmopathy. The chain has TRBV29-1 and TRBJ2-7; no firm D call. The CDR3 sequence: CSVELSGPYEQYF. Here the CDR3 DNA reads TGCAGCGTTGAATTATCTGGACCCTACGAGCAGTACTTC.